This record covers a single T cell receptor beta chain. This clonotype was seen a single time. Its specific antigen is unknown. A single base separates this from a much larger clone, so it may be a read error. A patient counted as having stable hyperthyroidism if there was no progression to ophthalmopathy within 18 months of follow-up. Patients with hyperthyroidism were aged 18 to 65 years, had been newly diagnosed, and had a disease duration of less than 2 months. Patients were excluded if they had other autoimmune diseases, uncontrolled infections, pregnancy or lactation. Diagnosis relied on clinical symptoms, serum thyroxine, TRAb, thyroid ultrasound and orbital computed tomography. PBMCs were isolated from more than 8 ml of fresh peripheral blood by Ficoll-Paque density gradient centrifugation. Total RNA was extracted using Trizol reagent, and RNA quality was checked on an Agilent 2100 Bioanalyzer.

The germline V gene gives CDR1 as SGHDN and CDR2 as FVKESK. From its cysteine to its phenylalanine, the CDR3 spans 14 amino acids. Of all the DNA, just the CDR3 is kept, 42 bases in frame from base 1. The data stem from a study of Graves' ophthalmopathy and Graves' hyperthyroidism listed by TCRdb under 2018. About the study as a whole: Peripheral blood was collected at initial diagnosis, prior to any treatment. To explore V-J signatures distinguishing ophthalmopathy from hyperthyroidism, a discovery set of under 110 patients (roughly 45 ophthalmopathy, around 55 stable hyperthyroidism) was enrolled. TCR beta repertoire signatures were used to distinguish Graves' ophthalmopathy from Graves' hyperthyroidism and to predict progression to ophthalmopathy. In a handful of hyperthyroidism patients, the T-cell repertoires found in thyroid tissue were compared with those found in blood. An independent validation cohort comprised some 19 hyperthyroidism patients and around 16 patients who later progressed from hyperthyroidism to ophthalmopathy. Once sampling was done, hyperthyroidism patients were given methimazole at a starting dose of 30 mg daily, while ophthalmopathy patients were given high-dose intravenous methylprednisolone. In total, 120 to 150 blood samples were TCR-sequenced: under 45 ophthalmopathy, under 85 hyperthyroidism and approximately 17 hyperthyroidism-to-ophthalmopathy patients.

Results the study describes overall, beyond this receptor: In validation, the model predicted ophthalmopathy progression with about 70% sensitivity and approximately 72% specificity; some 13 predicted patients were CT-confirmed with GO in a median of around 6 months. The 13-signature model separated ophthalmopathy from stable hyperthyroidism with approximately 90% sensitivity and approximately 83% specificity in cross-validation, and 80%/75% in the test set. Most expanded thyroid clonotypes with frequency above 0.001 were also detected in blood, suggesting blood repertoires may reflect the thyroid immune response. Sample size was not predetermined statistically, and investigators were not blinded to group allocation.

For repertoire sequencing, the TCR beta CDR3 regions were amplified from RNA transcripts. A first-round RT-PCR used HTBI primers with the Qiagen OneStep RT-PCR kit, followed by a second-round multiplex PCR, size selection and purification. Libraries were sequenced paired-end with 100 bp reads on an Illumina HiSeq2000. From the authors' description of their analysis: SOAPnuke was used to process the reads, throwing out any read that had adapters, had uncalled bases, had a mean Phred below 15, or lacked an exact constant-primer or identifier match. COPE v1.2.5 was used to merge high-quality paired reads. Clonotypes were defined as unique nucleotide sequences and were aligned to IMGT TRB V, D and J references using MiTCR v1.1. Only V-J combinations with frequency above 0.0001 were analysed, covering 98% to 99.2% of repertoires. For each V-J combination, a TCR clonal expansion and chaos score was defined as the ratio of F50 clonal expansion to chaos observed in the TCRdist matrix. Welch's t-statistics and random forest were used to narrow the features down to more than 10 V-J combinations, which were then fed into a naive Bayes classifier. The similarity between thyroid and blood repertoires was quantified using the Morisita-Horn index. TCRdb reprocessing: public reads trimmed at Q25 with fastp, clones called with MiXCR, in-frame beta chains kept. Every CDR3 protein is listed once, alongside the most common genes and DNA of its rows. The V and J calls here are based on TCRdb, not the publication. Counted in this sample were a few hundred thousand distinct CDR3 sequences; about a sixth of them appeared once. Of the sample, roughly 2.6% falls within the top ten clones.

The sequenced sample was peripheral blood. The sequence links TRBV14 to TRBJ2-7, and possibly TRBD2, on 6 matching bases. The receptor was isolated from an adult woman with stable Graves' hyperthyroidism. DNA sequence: TGTGCCGGCAGCCAATCTAGCGACTCCTACGAGCAGTGCTTC. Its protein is CAGSQSSDSYEQCF.